This T cell receptor (beta chain) was recorded in a study of cytomegalovirus exposure and HLA in healthy donors. The PCR ran on 60 Vbeta and 13 Jbeta primers. The data were produced by immunoSEQ multiplex PCR, yet TCRdb's version contains in-frame clones alone and is incomplete. Among fewer than 150,000 clones listed, about 80% were seen once. This CDR3 has 16 amino acids. Germline values: CDR1 LNHDA, CDR2 SQIVND (reference sequence). V shed 3 bases and J shed 2 bases, with 14 bases lying between them. The sample consisted of PBMCs. This sequence was found in a middle-aged man in good health and CMV-seronegative. The rearrangement joins TRBV19 to TRBJ1-5, with D perhaps matching TRBD1 (5 bases). The CDR3: CASSMMGGVGNQPQHF. As DNA, the CDR3 is TGTGCCAGTAGTATGATGGGGGGTGTAGGCAATCAGCCCCAGCATTTT.